Following are 16 T cell receptor beta chains from one sample sequenced in a study of T-cell memory formation after mild COVID-19. TCRdb redid the calling of the 5' RACE reads with MiXCR, one entry per CDR3 protein. The table has about 340,000 distinct CDR3 sequences, 21% seen once. The sequenced sample consisted of PBMCs or a T cell subset sorted from them (not recorded which). These receptors all stem from an adult woman who had mild COVID-19 (a few samples of this study predate the infection). Cell type and time point are not known.

This clonotype was seen more than once but under ten times. V usage is TRBV19 and J usage is TRBJ1-1; D remains ambiguous. This CDR3 comprises 13 residues. CDR1 LNHDA and CDR2 SQIVND come from the germline V gene (reference sequence). Trimming shortened V by 5 bases and J by 4 bases, and 11 bases separated the two germline ends. The CDR3 reads CASSPTLATEAFF. CDR3 bases: TGTGCCAGTAGTCCCACATTGGCCACTGAAGCTTTCTTT.

This sequence joins TRBV12-3 or TRBV12-4 and TRBJ2-6; D perhaps matches TRBD1 (6 bases). V was clipped by 8 bases and J by 2 bases, with 10 bases between them. This CDR3 has 14 amino acids. CDR3 nucleotide sequence: TGTGCCAGCCTGACAGGCCCTGGGGCCAACGTCCTGACTTTC. This codes for CASLTGPGANVLTF.

This clonotype showed up just a few times. This chain joins TRBV12-3 or TRBV12-4 and TRBJ1-5, with 8 bases that match TRBD1. The CDR3 loop spans 19 amino acids. Trimming cost V 6 bases and J 0 bases; bases outside gene matches: 16. The CDR3 loop reads CASSPERDRLGFSNQPQHF. CDR3 in DNA: TGTGCCAGCAGCCCTGAGCGGGACAGGCTCGGATTTAGCAATCAGCCCCAGCATTTT.

This clonotype was counted only a few times. The rearrangement joins TRBV7-9 to TRBJ2-6; no definite D call. The V gene's germline CDR1 is SEHNR and CDR2 FQNEAQ (reference sequence). The ends were cut back, 5 bases at V and 8 bases at J, with 10 bases in the middle. CDR3 length: 13 amino acids. CDR3 bases: TGTGCCAGCAGCCGACCGGGCCCCAACGTCCTGACTTTC. It yields the protein CASSRPGPNVLTF.

The chain recombines TRBV14 with TRBJ2-7; D is possibly TRBD1 (7 bases). Germline CDR1 and CDR2: SGHDN and FVKESK. Deletions cut 6 bases from V and 3 bases from J, with 18 bases between. This CDR3 has 15 residues. The CDR3 bases are TGTGCCAGCAGGCGTTACCAGGGGGGAAACTACGAGCAGTACTTC. Its translation is CASRRYQGGNYEQYF.

This clonotype was seen a handful of times. The V gene is TRBV20-1, the J gene TRBJ2-5, with 16 nucleotides matching TRBD2. The germline gives CDR1 DFQATT, CDR2 SNEGSKA (reference sequence). This CDR3 is built from 15 residues. The V gene end was trimmed by 6 bases and the J gene end by 5 bases; junction bases not matched to a gene: 6. In DNA form, the CDR3 reads TGCAGTGCGGGGACTAGCGGGAGGGCGTTTGAGACCCAGTACTTC. It yields the protein CSAGTSGRAFETQYF.

The gene calls are TRBV12-3 or TRBV12-4 and TRBJ2-3, with D perhaps matching TRBD1 or TRBD2 (5 bases each). Trimming removed 4 bases at V and 0 bases at J, with 14 bases between. CDR3 length: 16 amino acids. The CDR3 bases are TGTGCCAGCAGTTCAAGTTGGGGACCTAGCACAGATACGCAGTATTTT. Its translation is CASSSSWGPSTDTQYF.

This clonotype was seen a few times. The CDR3 reads CASSSTGSGPTGELFF. As DNA, the CDR3 is TGTGCCAGCAGCTCCACGGGTAGCGGGCCAACCGGGGAGCTGTTTTTT. V and J are TRBV7-9 and TRBJ2-2; 7 bases fit TRBD2. The CDR3 extends over 16 amino acids. Unmatched junction bases numbered 10, after V lost 4 bases and J lost 5 bases. Germline V CDR1 and CDR2: SEHNR, FQNEAQ (reference sequence).

The chain uses TRBV27 and TRBJ1-6, with 9 nucleotides matching TRBD1. Germline-derived CDR1 and CDR2 are MNHEY and SMNVEV (reference sequence). Trimming took 5 bases from V and 8 from J; bases not matched to a gene: 7. The CDR3 totals 15 residues. CDR3 nucleotide sequence: TGTGCCAGCAGTAAACAGGGGGCGATAGATTCACCCCTCCACTTT. The encoded protein is CASSKQGAIDSPLHF.

The chain has TRBV30 and TRBJ1-2; D is unresolved. This CDR3 has 13 residues. Germline values: CDR1 GTSNPN, CDR2 SVGIG (reference sequence). V was shortened by 3 bases and J by 6 bases, with 14 bases between the two germline ends. In DNA form, the CDR3 reads TGTGCCTGGAGCAGCGTGGGCTTTAATGGCTACACCTTC. Protein sequence: CAWSSVGFNGYTF.

V usage is TRBV6-5 and J usage is TRBJ1-1, with 8 bases matching TRBD1. This CDR3 contains 15 residues. From germline, CDR1 is MNHEY and CDR2 SVGAGI. V shed 6 bases and J 5 bases; nucleotides not matched to a gene: 11. The CDR3 DNA sequence: TGTGCCAGCAGAAACTTGTTACAGGGGGAGACTGAAGCTTTCTTT. It yields the protein CASRNLLQGETEAFF.

In this sample, this clonotype turned up a few times. For the CDR3, the DNA is TGCGCCAGCGCCCGACCCAGCCAACAGGGGGTGTTTGTGGGCGCAGATACGCAGTATTTT. Its protein product is CASARPSQQGVFVGADTQYF. The chain links TRBV5-1 to TRBJ2-3; 8 bases are a match to TRBD1. The CDR3 totals 20 residues. V lost 7 bases, J lost 4 bases, and 26 bases stayed unmatched. Germline V CDR1 and CDR2: SGHRS, YFSETQ.

CDR3 region: CASRAGTVDNEQFF. The CDR3 DNA is TGTGCCAGCAGAGCCGGGACAGTCGACAATGAGCAGTTCTTC. V usage is TRBV12-3 or TRBV12-4 and J usage is TRBJ2-1; 7 bases agree with TRBD1. The junction had 7 bases not matched to a gene; V was cut back by 6 bases and J by 5 bases. This CDR3 contains 14 residues.

This clonotype was seen a few times. The gene calls are TRBV5-4 and TRBJ2-3; tentatively, D is TRBD1 or TRBD2 (6 bases each). Germline V lookup: CDR1 SGHNT, CDR2 YYREEE (reference sequence). CDR3 length equals 15 residues. The ends were cut back, 1 base at V and 5 bases at J, with 14 bases in the middle. In nucleotides, the CDR3 is TGTGCCAGCAGCTTGATCGGGGGCCGTCAAGATACGCAGTATTTT. Protein product: CASSLIGGRQDTQYF.

The CDR3, as DNA: TGTGCCAGCAGTAAGGGACTAGCGGTCGGGGAGCAGTTCTTC. Protein sequence: CASSKGLAVGEQFF. The chain has TRBV28 and TRBJ2-1; 11 bases line up with TRBD2. V was pared by 5 bases and J by 10 bases, with 7 bases of the junction left unmatched. From germline, CDR1 is MDHEN and CDR2 SYDVKM. The CDR3 sequence is 14 residues long.

The chain has TRBV25-1 and TRBJ2-7; no firm D call. The CDR3 has 10 amino acids. Per germline, CDR1 MGHDK and CDR2 SYGVNS. V shed 2 bases and J shed 8 bases, with 4 bases lying between them. The CDR3, as DNA: TGTGCCAGCAGTGAAGAGCAGCAGTACTTC. As protein: CASSEEQQYF.